Reported below is one T cell receptor (beta chain). As processed by the authors: How many nucleated cells were present was estimated from reference gene primer amplification. Sequencing used immunoSEQ multiplex PCR; TCRdb keeps in-frame clones, though not all of them. The D gene and trimming were derived from the DNA, and the V and J assignments and clone size from that table. The profile shows 150,000 to 200,000 clones, 90% of them singletons. This entry comes from a study of blood T cell repertoires in COVID-19. Deletions cut 3 bases from V and 6 bases from J, with 17 bases between. Per the germline V gene, CDR1 is DFQATT and CDR2 is SNEGSKA (reference sequence). The CDR3 length is 14 residues.

The sample was peripheral blood. The rearrangement joins TRBV20-1 to TRBJ1-1; D not certain. The origin of this receptor is a man in his fifties with acute or convalescent COVID-19. The CDR3 region has the DNA TGCAGTGCTAGTCTAGGTCGCCGGGAGGCTGAAGCTTTCTTT. Amino acid sequence: CSASLGRREAEAFF.